This record concerns one T cell receptor beta chain sequence. Across 24 US areas, participants ranged in age from about 18 to 90 years. The data belong to a study of blood T cell repertoires in COVID-19. Study-level background: Sample material is recorded as cDNA or gDNA derived from T cells, B-cell-depleted T cells, or PBMCs.

The assay was immunoSEQ multiplex PCR, and TCRdb's table has in-frame clones only and misses some. The table shows roughly 130,000 clones, with about four fifths occurring only once. This CDR3 contains 14 residues. CDR1 and CDR2 from the germline V gene are LNHDA and SQIVND (reference sequence). Between the trimmed V and J ends, which lost 5 bases and 4 bases, there was a span of 12 bases. The sequencing sample was made of PBMCs or T cells enriched from blood (not recorded which). The source is a man aged 45 to 65 who had recovered from COVID-19. The J gene is TRBJ1-5, the V gene TRBV19; a weak D match, TRBD1 (6 bases). The CDR3 DNA follows: TGTGCCAGTAGTTTACTTACAGGGAATCAGCCCCAGCATTTT. It is translated as CASSLLTGNQPQHF.